The rows below give T cell receptor beta chains drawn from one sample of a study of sequential checkpoint blockade in melanoma. Using immunoSEQ multiplex PCR, the repertoire was profiled, and TCRdb retains in-frame clones only, with some absent. The data show some 10,000 clones, with around 75% seen just once and about 18% held by the top ten. Sequenced here: CD8+ T cells sorted from blood (inferred from file names), sampled from a patient given nivolumab and ipilimumab in sequence. These TCRs come from a human donor with melanoma. Each CDR3 is given with its conserved first and last residue. Fields, in order: J gene, V gene, D gene, clone size, CDR3 protein, CDR3 DNA. D genes are given only for firm matches. The listing skips clone size in some rows; elsewhere it reads once, few, many or a size class.

TRBJ2-3,TRBV5-6,.,.,CASSFGETDTQYF,TGTGCCAGCAGCTTTGGAGAAACAGATACGCAGTATTTT
TRBJ1-1,TRBV7-9,.,.,CAYLMPESGNTEAFF,TGTGCCTATCTTATGCCTGAGTCTGGGAACACTGAAGCTTTCTTT
TRBJ1-1,TRBV9,.,.,CASSDMNTEAFF,TGTGCCAGCAGCGACATGAACACTGAAGCTTTCTTT
TRBJ2-1,TRBV2,TRBD2,.,CASSVSSGGAYEQFF,TGTGCCAGCAGTGTGTCTAGCGGGGGGGCATATGAGCAGTTCTTC
TRBJ2-5,TRBV19,.,.,CASSASQVKAQETQYF,TGTGCCAGTAGTGCTTCACAGGTGAAGGCTCAAGAGACCCAGTACTTC
TRBJ1-4,TRBV6-1,.,.,CASSEGAVNNEKLFF,TGTGCCAGCAGTGAAGGGGCAGTTAACAATGAAAAACTGTTTTTT
TRBJ2-2,TRBV7-3,.,.,CASSPLGQDTGELFF,TGTGCCAGCAGCCCCCTGGGGCAGGATACCGGGGAGCTGTTTTTT
TRBJ2-5,TRBV4-1,TRBD1,.,CASSLGQGNQETQYF,TGCGCCAGCAGCCTAGGACAGGGAAACCAAGAGACCCAGTACTTC
TRBJ1-3,TRBV6-5,.,.,CASSYGRAGNTIYF,TGTGCCAGCAGTTACGGTAGAGCCGGAAACACCATATATTTT
TRBJ2-1,TRBV7-3,TRBD2,.,CASSLTSAGLAGGYNEQFF,TGTGCCAGCAGCTTAACATCCGCCGGACTAGCGGGGGGATACAATGAGCAGTTCTTC
TRBJ2-7,TRBV11-2,TRBD2,.,CASSRQREWDEQYF,TGTGCCAGCAGCCGTCAGCGGGAGTGGGACGAGCAGTACTTC
TRBJ2-1,TRBV11-3,.,.,CASSLSGLYNEQFF,TGTGCCAGCAGCTTATCGGGTCTGTACAATGAGCAGTTCTTC
TRBJ1-4,TRBV27,.,.,CASSSSLNSVGGEKLFF,TGTGCCAGCAGTTCGTCCCTCAATTCCGTCGGCGGTGAAAAACTGTTTTTT
TRBJ2-5,TRBV7-6,.,.,CASSPLGTREETQYF,TGTGCCAGCAGCCCCCTCGGGACACGTGAAGAGACCCAGTACTTC
TRBJ2-1,TRBV27,.,.,CASSFVRYNEQFF,TGTGCCAGCAGTTTTGTCAGGTACAATGAGCAGTTCTTC
TRBJ2-7,TRBV7-8,.,once,CASSSTYEQYF,TGTGCCAGCAGCTCCACCTACGAGCAGTACTTC
TRBJ2-5,TRBV7-6,.,.,CAGAPLQGTETQYF,TGTGCCGGGGCCCCTCTTCAGGGGACCGAGACCCAGTACTTC
TRBJ1-6,TRBV28,TRBD1,.,CASHLGQGASPLHF,TGTGCCAGCCACCTGGGACAGGGAGCATCACCCCTCCACTTT
TRBJ2-5,TRBV7-9,.,.,CASSLAQGGIFVTQYF,TGTGCCAGCAGCTTAGCGCAAGGGGGAATTTTTGTGACCCAGTACTTC
TRBJ2-7,TRBV7-9,TRBD1,.,CASSTRTGSSYEQYF,TGTGCCAGCAGCACCCGGACAGGGAGCTCCTACGAGCAGTACTTC
TRBJ2-7,TRBV30,TRBD2,.,CAWSVLAGGPYSSYEQYF,TGTGCCTGGAGTGTACTGGCGGGAGGGCCTTATAGCTCCTACGAGCAGTACTTC
TRBJ2-3,TRBV9,.,.,CASSAFIQGGSSTDTQYF,TGTGCCAGCAGCGCCTTCATCCAGGGCGGATCTAGCACAGATACGCAGTATTTT
TRBJ1-2,TRBV18,TRBD1,.,CASSPEDDRERVNYGYTF,TGTGCCAGCTCACCAGAGGATGACAGGGAGAGGGTTAACTATGGCTACACCTTC
TRBJ1-6,TRBV6-1,TRBD1,.,CASSEGTGGNSPLHF,TGTGCCAGCAGTGAAGGGACAGGGGGGAATTCACCCCTCCACTTT
TRBJ1-1,TRBV10-3,.,.,CAISESLGGPRSNTEAFF,TGTGCCATCAGTGAGTCGTTGGGGGGACCCAGATCGAACACTGAAGCTTTCTTT
TRBJ2-5,TRBV4-2,TRBD2,.,CASSPITGLAKETQYF,TGTGCCAGCAGCCCGATTACCGGACTAGCGAAAGAGACCCAGTACTTC
TRBJ1-2,TRBV11-2,TRBD1,.,CASSAPGQVLYRGYTF,TGTGCCAGCAGCGCCCCAGGACAGGTGCTTTACCGGGGCTACACCTTC
TRBJ2-3,TRBV6-4,TRBD2,few,CASSEGTSGTDTQYF,TGTGCCAGCAGCGAGGGGACTAGCGGCACAGATACGCAGTATTTT
TRBJ1-1,TRBV7-2,TRBD1,few,CASSLVPDRGYTEAFF,TGTGCCAGCAGCTTAGTCCCTGACAGGGGATACACTGAAGCTTTCTTT
TRBJ2-1,TRBV6-4,TRBD2,medium-sized,CASSDRTSGGNEQFF,TGTGCCAGCAGTGACCGGACTAGCGGGGGGAATGAGCAGTTCTTC
TRBJ2-7,TRBV9,TRBD1,.,CASSYEDGTGGNEQYF,TGTGCCAGCAGTTATGAGGACGGGACAGGGGGGAACGAGCAGTACTTC
TRBJ2-1,TRBV27,TRBD2,.,CASSLLAGSYNEQFF,TGTGCCAGCAGTTTACTAGCGGGCTCCTACAATGAGCAGTTCTTC
TRBJ1-1,TRBV7-6,.,once,CASSSGVTEAFF,TGTGCCAGCAGCTCAGGGGTAACTGAAGCTTTCTTT
TRBJ2-1,TRBV9,.,once,CASSVVDRSSYNEQFF,TGTGCCAGCAGCGTAGTCGACAGGAGCTCCTACAATGAGCAGTTCTTC
TRBJ2-7,TRBV4-1,TRBD1,.,CASSQDETGYSYEQYF,TGCGCCAGCAGCCAAGATGAGACAGGGTACTCCTACGAGCAGTACTTC
TRBJ2-3,TRBV19,TRBD2,.,CASAKGLVGDTQYF,TGTGCCAGCGCCAAGGGACTAGTCGGAGATACGCAGTATTTT
TRBJ2-1,TRBV7-9,TRBD2,few,CASSYEGLGGDEQFF,TGTGCCAGCAGCTACGAGGGACTAGGGGGGGATGAGCAGTTCTTC
TRBJ2-3,TRBV4-1,TRBD2,once,CASSQDRQRGGLTRTDTQYF,TGCGCCAGCAGCCAAGATAGGCAGCGGGGGGGCCTTACCCGCACAGATACGCAGTATTTT
TRBJ1-1,TRBV6-1,TRBD1,.,CASSEDRGMNTEAFF,TGTGCCAGCAGTGAAGACAGGGGCATGAACACTGAAGCTTTCTTT
TRBJ2-3,TRBV5-4,TRBD2,.,CASDSGTSGSKDTQYF,TGTGCCAGTGACTCCGGGACTAGCGGGAGTAAAGATACGCAGTATTTT
TRBJ2-1,TRBV7-9,TRBD1,once,CASSLYPTGTGDSNEQFF,TGTGCCAGCAGCTTATACCCAACCGGGACAGGGGATTCCAATGAGCAGTTCTTC
TRBJ2-1,TRBV28,.,.,CASNPSERSYNEQFF,TGTGCCAGCAACCCTAGCGAGCGCTCCTACAATGAGCAGTTCTTC
TRBJ2-3,TRBV4-1,.,.,CASSRSSPTDTQYF,TGCGCCAGCAGCCGATCTAGCCCCACAGATACGCAGTATTTT
TRBJ2-3,TRBV7-9,TRBD2,.,CASSLLAGTDTQYF,TGTGCCAGCAGCTTACTAGCGGGTACAGATACGCAGTATTTT
TRBJ2-7,TRBV28,.,.,CASSFGGAGEQYF,TGTGCCAGCAGTTTCGGCGGGGCAGGGGAGCAGTACTTC
TRBJ2-2,TRBV7-3,.,few,CASSLITIGTHTGELFF,TGTGCCAGCAGCTTAATTACAATTGGGACTCACACCGGGGAGCTGTTTTTT
TRBJ2-1,TRBV9,.,.,CASSATKGQAEQFF,TGTGCCAGCAGCGCAACCAAAGGACAAGCCGAGCAGTTCTTC
TRBJ2-1,TRBV6-6,TRBD2,.,CASVPGLFYNEQFF,TGTGCCAGCGTTCCGGGACTATTCTACAATGAGCAGTTCTTC
TRBJ1-1,TRBV27,TRBD1,.,CASSLQQGLNTEAFF,TGTGCCAGCAGTTTACAACAGGGGCTGAACACTGAAGCTTTCTTT